This entry lists 18 T cell receptor beta chains sequenced from one sample in a study of identical twins. TCRdb independently ran MiXCR on the 5' RACE reads; one entry per CDR3 protein. Of some 560,000 distinct CDR3 sequences in the sample, roughly 9.5% were seen once. These data were also reused for a study on yellow fever vaccine responses in identical twins.

The sequenced material came from PBMCs. The source of these receptors is a woman aged 18 to 35 in good health.

This clonotype was observed a few times. This chain links TRBV27 with TRBJ2-6; 7 bases align to TRBD2. CDR1 is MNHEY and CDR2 is SMNVEV in the germline V gene (reference sequence). This CDR3 comprises 15 residues. J gave up 1 base and V 8 bases, and 5 bases lay outside the gene matches. The CDR3 loop is CASRWGGSGANVLTF. The CDR3 coding sequence is TGTGCCAGCCGATGGGGAGGGTCTGGGGCCAACGTCCTGACTTTC.

J is TRBJ2-1 and V is TRBV29-1; TRBD2 matches 11 bases. The germline CDR1 and CDR2 sequences are SQVTM and ANQGSEA. The CDR3 covers 13 residues. V shed 5 bases and J 6 bases; nucleotides not matched to a gene: 3. CDR3 amino acids: CSVYSGRANEQFF. The CDR3 region has the DNA TGCAGCGTTTATAGCGGGAGGGCCAATGAGCAGTTCTTC.

V and J are TRBV20-1 and TRBJ2-5; 9 nucleotides agree with TRBD2. The CDR3 spans 15 residues. The V segment lost 3 bases and the J segment 3 bases; nucleotides outside the gene matches: 8. Germline values: CDR1 DFQATT, CDR2 SNEGSKA (reference sequence). The CDR3 protein is CSASRLKREEETQYF. The DNA of the CDR3 is TGCAGTGCTAGTAGATTAAAGCGGGAGGAAGAGACCCAGTACTTC.

This rearrangement joins TRBV27 to TRBJ1-5; D may be TRBD1 (5 bases). Germline CDR1 is MNHEY and CDR2 is SMNVEV (reference sequence). V was cut by 4 bases and J by 6 bases, with 10 bases left in between. The CDR3 covers 13 residues. CDR3 region: CASSWTRGQPQHF. The CDR3 coding sequence is TGTGCCAGCAGTTGGACGAGGGGTCAGCCCCAGCATTTT.

There are many counts of this clonotype. The CDR3 loop is CASSQDAGATDTQYF. In DNA form, the CDR3 reads TGCGCCAGCAGCCAAGACGCAGGGGCCACAGATACGCAGTATTTT. This chain links TRBV4-3 with TRBJ2-3; maybe TRBD1 (6 bases). CDR3 length: 15 amino acids. Germline-derived CDR1 and CDR2 are LGHNA and YSLEER. V was clipped by 0 bases and J by 2 bases, with 9 bases between them.

This chain joins TRBV30 and TRBJ2-7; D ambiguous. The CDR3 has 13 residues. V was pared by 2 bases and J by 0 bases, with 8 bases between. In germline, CDR1 is GTSNPN, CDR2 SVGIG (reference sequence). This chain's CDR3 is CAWSQALSYEQYF. The CDR3 region has the DNA TGTGCCTGGAGTCAGGCCCTCTCCTACGAGCAGTACTTC.

This clonotype was picked up many times. The chain combines TRBV12-3 or TRBV12-4 with TRBJ1-5; a possible D gene is TRBD1 (5 bases). Trimming pared 7 bases from V and 4 bases from J, leaving 8 bases between. There are 12 residues in the CDR3. The CDR3, as DNA: TGTGCCAGCACTCGACAGAATCAGCCCCAGCATTTT. This gives the protein CASTRQNQPQHF.

Notes on this clonotype: An end of the junction does not agree with germline; a read error may underlie this. V gene TRBV7-7 combines with J gene TRBJ2-2; D is uncertain. This CDR3 has 16 amino acids. Germline loops: CDR1 SSHAT, CDR2 FNYEAQ (reference sequence). The chain's CDR3 is CASSFFPGLNTGELFF. As DNA, the CDR3 is TGTGCTAGCAGCTTTTTCCCCGGGCTGAACACCGGGGAGCTGTTTTTT.

The CDR3 bases are TGCAGCGTTGATACAGGGTTTTGGGCTAGCGGAACTCAAGAGACCCAGTACTTC. Translated, it gives CSVDTGFWASGTQETQYF. J is TRBJ2-5 and V is TRBV29-1; perhaps TRBD2 as D (7 bases). Trimming stripped 3 bases from V and 2 bases from J, with 25 bases between. Per the germline V gene, CDR1 is SQVTM and CDR2 is ANQGSEA. This CDR3 spans 18 amino acids. Together with reference TRBV29-1 and TRBJ2-5, the CDR3 gives the full variable domain: SAVISQKPSRDICQRGTSLTIQCQVDSQVTMMFWYRQQPGQSLTLIATANQGSEATYESGFVIDKFPISRPNLTFSTLTVSNMSPEDSSIYLCSVDTGFWASGTQETQYFGPGTRLLVL.

A single count supports this clonotype. The chain has TRBV4-1 and TRBJ2-1; 9 positions match TRBD2. Germline V lookup: CDR1 MGHRA, CDR2 YSYEKL. V shed 4 bases, J shed 2 bases, and the junction held 9 bases outside the gene matches. The CDR3 has 17 residues. The CDR3 DNA reads as TGCGCCAGCAGCCTCTACTCAGCGGGGGGAACCTACAATGAGCAGTTCTTC. Translating it yields CASSLYSAGGTYNEQFF.

This clonotype was seen a few times. The gene calls are TRBV25-1 and TRBJ2-7; TRBD1 agrees at 8 bases. This CDR3 is 16 amino acids long. The J segment lost 6 bases and the V segment lost 4 bases, leaving 14 bases of the junction unmatched. Germline values: CDR1 MGHDK, CDR2 SYGVNS. The CDR3 bases are TGTGCCAGCAGTGGGACCGGTACCGGGACAGGTTTCGAGCAGTACTTC. Translating it yields CASSGTGTGTGFEQYF.

There are many counts of this clonotype. J is TRBJ1-1 and V is TRBV28; D is possibly TRBD1 (5 bases). The germline V gene has CDR1 MDHEN and CDR2 SYDVKM. This CDR3 comprises 14 residues. V dropped 3 bases and J dropped 5 bases, with 13 bases sitting between them. In nucleotides, the CDR3 is TGTGCCAGCAGTTTCTCGGGGCGCGGAACTGAAGCTTTCTTT. This translates into CASSFSGRGTEAFF.

Only a few counts were recorded for this clonotype. V is TRBV7-2 and J is TRBJ2-1; D is perhaps TRBD1 or TRBD2 (5 bases each). CDR1 and CDR2 from the germline V gene are SGHTA and FQGNSA. V shed 2 bases and J shed 2 bases, with 10 bases lying between them. The CDR3 is made up of 15 amino acids. The CDR3 DNA follows: TGTGCCAGCAGCTTAAGGGACGGAGCCTACAATGAGCAGTTCTTC. This sequence encodes CASSLRDGAYNEQFF.

This clonotype has just a few counts. V usage is TRBV5-4 and J usage is TRBJ2-3; TRBD2 might be the D (6 bases). Germline V gene data show CDR1 as SGHNT and CDR2 as YYREEE (reference sequence). V lost 5 bases and J lost 10, with 20 bases in between. The CDR3 covers 14 residues. CDR3 sequence: CASSRGGTGSPQYF. CDR3 nucleotide sequence: TGTGCCAGCAGTCGTGGGGGGACCGGTAGTCCGCAGTATTTT. Using reference TRBV5-4 and TRBJ2-3 for the parts outside the CDR3, the full variable domain is ETGVTQSPTHLIKTRGQQVTLRCSSQSGHNTVSWYQQALGQGPQFIFQYYREEENGRGNFPPRFSGLQFPNYSSELNVNALELDDSALYLCASSRGGTGSPQYFGPGTRLTVL.

The CDR3 loop reads CASSPPSSTAYERYF. CDR3 coding DNA: TGTGCCAGCAGCCCACCAAGCAGCACCGCCTACGAGCGGTACTTC. The chain carries TRBV21-1 and TRBJ2-7. TRBV21-1 constitutes a pseudogene. This CDR3 contains 15 residues.

The sample holds many counts of this clonotype. The gene calls are TRBV5-1 and TRBJ2-7; 10 bases are shared with TRBD2. V shed 0 bases, J shed 3 bases, and the junction held 6 bases outside the gene matches. CDR3 size: 16 residues. Germline lookup yields CDR1 SGHRS and CDR2 YFSETQ. The CDR3 region has the DNA TGCGCCAGCAGCTTGGCGGCTAGCGGGAGTTACTACGAGCAGTACTTC. This translates into CASSLAASGSYYEQYF.

A few counts support this clonotype. This chain joins TRBV21-1 and TRBJ2-7; the D call TRBD1 from the table was never checked on the DNA. TRBV21-1 is flagged as a pseudogene. The CDR3 contains 15 residues. In DNA, the CDR3 is TGTGCCAGCAGCAGAGCCGACAGGGCCTCCTACGAGCAGTACTTC. This encodes CASSRADRASYEQYF.

This clonotype was detected ten times or more. This chain uses TRBV18 with TRBJ2-3; weak D call: TRBD2 (6 bases). This CDR3 comprises 14 residues. Per the germline V gene, CDR1 is KGHSH and CDR2 is LQKENI. The V end was cut by 2 bases, the J end by 1 base, with 7 bases between. CDR3 nucleotides: TGTGCCAGCTCACCAGCGGGACGCACAGATACGCAGTATTTT. Translated: CASSPAGRTDTQYF.